A single sample is the source of the 20 T cell receptor beta chains below, sequenced in a study of blood T cell repertoires in COVID-19. Measured with immunoSEQ multiplex PCR; TCRdb has only the in-frame clones, and not every one. The table records fewer than 250,000 clones, around 87% of them present only once. The sample was PBMCs or T cells enriched from blood (not recorded which). The receptor set was obtained from a woman aged 40 to 50 in a cohort exposed to, infected with or recovered from COVID-19 (not recorded which).

V usage is TRBV4-3 and J usage is TRBJ2-5; maybe TRBD2 (6 bases). The V end was cut by 3 bases, the J end by 1 base, with 12 bases between. The germline V gene has CDR1 LGHNA and CDR2 YSLEER. The CDR3 sequence is 15 residues long. The chain's CDR3 is CASSHYLAVQETQYF. The DNA of the CDR3 is TGCGCCAGCAGCCATTATTTAGCGGTCCAAGAGACCCAGTACTTC.

The chain has TRBV9 and TRBJ2-1; 13 nucleotides agree with TRBD2. Germline V lookup: CDR1 SGDLS, CDR2 YYNGEE. The J segment lost 9 bases and the V segment lost 3 bases, leaving 6 bases of the junction unmatched. The CDR3 consists of 15 residues. The CDR3 DNA is TGTGCCAGCAGCGCGACTAGCGGGAGGCCCGGTGAGCAGTTCTTC. Its translation: CASSATSGRPGEQFF.

The chain employs TRBV6-5 and TRBJ1-1; tentative D call: TRBD1 (5 bases). This CDR3 region has 13 residues. Trimming stripped 8 bases from V and 0 bases from J, with 10 bases between. Germline CDR1 MNHEY, CDR2 SVGAGI. The CDR3 DNA reads TGTGCCAGCGGGCGCAGGGTGAACACTGAAGCTTTCTTT. Protein sequence: CASGRRVNTEAFF.

The gene calls are TRBV10-2 and TRBJ1-5; D is ambiguous. This CDR3 comprises 15 residues. Trimming left V 0 bases short and J 7 bases short, with 13 bases between. Germline values: CDR1 WSHSY, CDR2 SAAADI. CDR3 sequence (DNA): TGCGCCAGCAGTGAGTCCCCGGGATTCCAGCAGCCCCAGCATTTT. Its translation: CASSESPGFQQPQHF.

The CDR3 DNA follows: TGTGCCAGTTTCGGGGGGGTCAATGAGCAGTTCTTC. This sequence encodes CASFGGVNEQFF. The chain combines TRBV27 with TRBJ2-1; the match to TRBD2 covers 8 bases. V trimming: 9 bases; J trimming: 6 bases; junction bases outside the gene matches: 4. Germline assignment: CDR1 MNHEY and CDR2 SMNVEV (reference sequence). The CDR3 covers 12 residues.

J is TRBJ2-7 and V is TRBV6-5; D ambiguous. In germline, CDR1 is MNHEY, CDR2 SVGAGI. V dropped 0 bases and J dropped 4 bases, with 7 bases sitting between them. This CDR3 region has 13 residues. The CDR3 here is CASSYSVAYEQYF. CDR3 nucleotides: TGTGCCAGCAGTTACTCGGTAGCTTACGAGCAGTACTTC.

CDR3 bases: TGCAGCGTTGAAAGGGCTAGCGGGAGGACCACAGATACGCAGTATTTT. Translation gives CSVERASGRTTDTQYF. The chain carries TRBV29-1 and TRBJ2-3; 11 bases agree with TRBD2. With 2 bases clipped from V and 2 bases from J, the junction kept 6 bases outside the gene matches. The germline V gene has CDR1 SQVTM and CDR2 ANQGSEA. The length of the CDR3 is 16 residues.

This clone has just one count. The chain joins TRBV7-2 to TRBJ1-1; possibly TRBD1 for D (5 bases). This CDR3 spans 14 amino acids. Between the trimmed V and J ends, which lost 5 bases and 1 base, there was a span of 11 bases. Germline lookup yields CDR1 SGHTA and CDR2 FQGNSA. In nucleotides, the CDR3 is TGTGCCAGCAGCAAAGAGGACACGAACACTGAAGCTTTCTTT. Encoded protein: CASSKEDTNTEAFF.

This clone was observed a few times. The chain has TRBV7-9 and TRBJ2-7; 8 bases align to TRBD1. CDR1 and CDR2 from the germline V gene are SEHNR and FQNEAQ (reference sequence). CDR3 length: 16 amino acids. The J segment lost 2 bases and the V segment lost 3 bases, leaving 9 bases of the junction unmatched. The CDR3 sequence is CASSLGQVGSTYEQYF. The CDR3 nucleotides are TGTGCCAGCAGCTTGGGACAGGTTGGATCTACCTACGAGCAGTACTTC.

The chain employs TRBV4-1 and TRBJ1-5, with a possible D match to TRBD1 (5 bases). The V end lost 0 bases, the J end lost 4 bases, and 13 bases lay between the germline ends. There are 16 residues in the CDR3. Per the germline V gene, CDR1 is MGHRA and CDR2 is YSYEKL. The CDR3 spells CASSQERSGPNQPQHF. CDR3 in DNA: TGCGCCAGCAGCCAAGAACGTTCAGGGCCGAATCAGCCCCAGCATTTT.

V gene TRBV6-5 combines with J gene TRBJ2-2, with D unresolved. Between the trimmed V and J ends, which lost 8 bases and 6 bases, there was a span of 10 bases. This CDR3 is built from 12 residues. CDR1 MNHEY and CDR2 SVGAGI come from the germline V gene. The CDR3 DNA sequence: TGTGCCAGCGTAACGGTCGCCGGGGAGCTGTTTTTT. This encodes CASVTVAGELFF.

The CDR3 here is CASSLGTGYQPQHF. The CDR3 region has the DNA TGTGCCAGCAGCCTAGGGACAGGCTATCAGCCCCAGCATTTT. The V call is TRBV6-2 or TRBV6-3, the J call TRBJ1-5, with TRBD1 matching 8 bases. The CDR3 length is 14 residues. Germline V gives CDR1 MNHEY, CDR2 SVGEGT. V trimming: 6 bases; J trimming: 5 bases; junction bases outside the gene matches: 6.

The chain carries TRBV5-8 and TRBJ1-3, with 7 bases that match TRBD1. CDR1 is SGHTS, CDR2 YDEGEE, per germline. Trimming removed 6 bases from V and 0 bases from J; junction bases left unmatched: 3. The CDR3 loop spans 14 amino acids. The CDR3 is CASIRTGSGNTIYF. In DNA, the CDR3 is TGTGCCAGCATCAGGACAGGCTCTGGAAACACCATATATTTT.

The rearrangement links TRBV7-9 to TRBJ2-1; D gene ambiguous. This CDR3 contains 17 residues. In germline, CDR1 is SEHNR, CDR2 FQNEAQ (reference sequence). V gave up 4 bases and J gave up 8 bases, with 24 bases separating them. The CDR3 DNA reads TGTGCCAGCAGCTCCCCAAGAACGGAGCCCTACATGGATGAGCAGTTCTTC. Its translation is CASSSPRTEPYMDEQFF.

The chain couples TRBV7-9 to TRBJ1-2; D unclear. From germline, CDR1 is SEHNR and CDR2 FQNEAQ (reference sequence). V shed 4 bases and J shed 5 bases, with 8 bases lying between them. The CDR3 covers 12 residues. CDR3 bases: TGTGCCAGCAGCTCAGAGACATATGGCTACACCTTC. Residues: CASSSETYGYTF.

The rearrangement uses TRBV7-9 and TRBJ1-1, with D possibly TRBD1 on 6 matching bases. CDR1 SEHNR and CDR2 FQNEAQ come from the germline V gene (reference sequence). The ends were cut back, 6 bases at V and 5 bases at J, with 19 bases in the middle. The CDR3 runs 15 residues. The CDR3 DNA sequence: TGTGCCAGCAGTTTGGGGGCGCTTTTTGGGACTGAAGCTTTCTTT. Protein sequence: CASSLGALFGTEAFF.

CDR3 in DNA: TGTGCCAGCAGCCCGGGTTCTGGAAACACCATATATTTT. This codes for CASSPGSGNTIYF. The chain uses TRBV4-2 and TRBJ1-3; D remains unclear. Trimming shortened V by 4 bases and J by 1 base, and 5 bases separated the two germline ends. This CDR3 region has 13 residues. CDR1 LGHNA and CDR2 YNFKEQ come from the germline V gene.

The chain combines TRBV11-2 with TRBJ2-3; D is possibly TRBD2 (6 bases). Per the germline V gene, CDR1 is SGHAT and CDR2 is FQNNGV. V lost 1 base and J 2 bases, leaving 10 bases between the germline ends. The CDR3 is 15 residues long. CDR3 bases: TGTGCCAGCAGCTTAGGGGGACTCACCACAGATACGCAGTATTTT. Its translation: CASSLGGLTTDTQYF.

The chain carries TRBV28 and TRBJ1-3, with D tentatively TRBD1 (5 bases). The CDR3 is 16 amino acids. V was cut by 8 bases and J by 2 bases, with 19 bases left in between. CDR1 and CDR2 from the germline V gene are MDHEN and SYDVKM. The CDR3 DNA follows: TGTGCCAGCGGAGTAGGACATAAGTTCACTGGAAACACCATATATTTT. Amino acid sequence: CASGVGHKFTGNTIYF.

The V and J genes are TRBV7-2 and TRBJ2-1; no firm D call. The CDR3 spans 14 residues. The V and J ends lost 0 bases and 6 bases respectively, with 9 bases between them. Germline V lookup: CDR1 SGHTA, CDR2 FQGNSA. The CDR3 sequence is CASSLAPAINEQFF. Here the CDR3 DNA reads TGTGCCAGCAGCTTAGCCCCCGCTATCAATGAGCAGTTCTTC. Filled out from reference TRBV7-2 and TRBJ2-1, the complete variable domain reads GAGVSQSPSNKVTEKGKDVELRCDPISGHTALYWYRQSLGQGLEFLIYFQGNSAPDKSGLPSDRFSAERTGGSVSTLTIQRTQQEDSAVYLCASSLAPAINEQFFGPGTRLTVL.